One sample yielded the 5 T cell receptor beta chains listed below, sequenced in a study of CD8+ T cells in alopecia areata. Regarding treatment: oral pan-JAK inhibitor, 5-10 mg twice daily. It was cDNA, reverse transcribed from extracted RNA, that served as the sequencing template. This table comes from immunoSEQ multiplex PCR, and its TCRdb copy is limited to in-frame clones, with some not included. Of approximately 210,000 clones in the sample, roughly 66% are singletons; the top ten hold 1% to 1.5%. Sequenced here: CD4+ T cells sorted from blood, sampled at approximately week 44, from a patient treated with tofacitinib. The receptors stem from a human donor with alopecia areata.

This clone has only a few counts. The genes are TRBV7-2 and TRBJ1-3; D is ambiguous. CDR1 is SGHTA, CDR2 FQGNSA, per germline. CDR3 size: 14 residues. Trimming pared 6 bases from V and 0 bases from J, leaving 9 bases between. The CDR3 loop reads CASSFASSGNTIYF. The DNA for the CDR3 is TGTGCCAGCAGTTTTGCTTCCTCTGGAAACACCATATATTTT.

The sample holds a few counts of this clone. CDR3 coding DNA: TGCAGCGTATACCGACCGCAGAACACTGAAGCTTTCTTT. Translated, it gives CSVYRPQNTEAFF. The J gene is TRBJ1-1, the V gene TRBV29-1; D call uncertain. From germline, CDR1 is SQVTM and CDR2 ANQGSEA. The CDR3 has 13 amino acids. V was pared by 6 bases and J by 1 base, with 12 bases between.

This CDR3 reads CSVTRGAYEQYF. CDR3 sequence (DNA): TGCAGCGTTACCAGGGGTGCCTACGAGCAGTACTTC. The V gene is TRBV29-1, the J gene TRBJ2-7; possible D gene TRBD1, 6 bases. The V gene lost 5 bases and the J gene lost 2 bases, with 10 bases spanning the gap. The CDR3 has 12 amino acids. The germline gives CDR1 SQVTM, CDR2 ANQGSEA.

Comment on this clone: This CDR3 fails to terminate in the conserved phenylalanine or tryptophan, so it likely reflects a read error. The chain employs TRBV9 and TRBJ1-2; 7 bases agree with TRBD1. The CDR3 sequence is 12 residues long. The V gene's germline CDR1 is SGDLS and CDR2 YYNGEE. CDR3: CASSTGAYGYTL. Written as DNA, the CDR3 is TGTGCCAGCAGTACAGGGGCCTATGGTTACACCCTC.

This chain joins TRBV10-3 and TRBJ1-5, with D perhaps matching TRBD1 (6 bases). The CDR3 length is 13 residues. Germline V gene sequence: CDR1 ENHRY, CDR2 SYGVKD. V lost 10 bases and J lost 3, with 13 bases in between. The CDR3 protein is CATRGWANQPQHF. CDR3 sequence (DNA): TGTGCCACCAGGGGATGGGCCAATCAGCCCCAGCATTTT.